This T cell receptor (beta chain) originates from a study of T-cell memory formation after mild COVID-19. Findings and caveats of the study: Chiefly within CM and EM were the contracting CD4+ clones; CD8+ ones were within EMRA.

V dropped 3 bases and J dropped 7 bases, with 16 bases sitting between them. Germline lookup yields CDR1 SGDLS and CDR2 YYNGEE. This CDR3 comprises 14 residues. TCRdb re-called the 5' RACE reads through MiXCR, storing one row per CDR3 protein. The sample yields roughly 150,000 distinct CDR3 sequences, almost 25% seen once. In this sample, this clonotype turned up many times. The antigen remains undetermined. The TCR originated in an adult woman who had mild COVID-19 (a few samples of this study predate the infection). Cell type and time point are not known. Sequencing was carried out using PBMCs or a T cell subset sorted from them (not recorded which). The rearrangement uses TRBV9 and TRBJ1-1, with D possibly matching TRBD1 (5 bases). The DNA of the CDR3 is TGTGCCAGCAGCGGCTACGGGGGGGGAAGTGAAGCTTTCTTT. This sequence encodes CASSGYGGGSEAFF.